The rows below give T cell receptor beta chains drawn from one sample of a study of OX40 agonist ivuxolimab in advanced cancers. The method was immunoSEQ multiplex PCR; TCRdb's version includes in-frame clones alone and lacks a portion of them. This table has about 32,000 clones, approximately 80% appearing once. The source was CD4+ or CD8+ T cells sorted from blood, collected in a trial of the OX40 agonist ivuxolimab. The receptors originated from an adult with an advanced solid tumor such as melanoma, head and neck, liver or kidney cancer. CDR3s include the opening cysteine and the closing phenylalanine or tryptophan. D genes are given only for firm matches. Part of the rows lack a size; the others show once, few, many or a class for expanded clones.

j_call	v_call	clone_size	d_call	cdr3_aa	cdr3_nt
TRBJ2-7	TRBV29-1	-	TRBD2	CSVGTSASYEQYF	TGCAGCGTTGGGACTAGCGCTTCCTACGAGCAGTACTTC
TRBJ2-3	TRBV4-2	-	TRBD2	CASSQGETSGSIADTQYF	TGTGCCAGCAGCCAAGGGGAGACTAGCGGGAGTATTGCAGATACGCAGTATTTT
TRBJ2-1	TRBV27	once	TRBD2	CASSSRTSGRSNEQFF	TGTGCCAGCAGTTCTCGGACTAGCGGGAGGTCGAATGAGCAGTTCTTC
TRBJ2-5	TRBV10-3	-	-	CAISDLIGGEETQYF	TGTGCCATCAGTGACCTCATTGGAGGTGAAGAGACCCAGTACTTC
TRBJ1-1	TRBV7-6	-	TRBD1	CASSLTGTEAFF	TGTGCCAGCAGCTTGACAGGGACTGAAGCTTTCTTT
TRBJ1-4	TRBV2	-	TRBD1	CAARKGATNEKLFF	TGTGCCGCCAGAAAGGGGGCGACTAATGAAAAACTGTTTTTT
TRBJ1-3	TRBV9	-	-	CASSVDPSSGNTIYF	TGTGCCAGCAGCGTAGATCCGAGCTCTGGAAACACCATATATTTT
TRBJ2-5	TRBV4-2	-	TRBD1	CASSQDDRGASETQYF	TGTGCCAGCAGCCAAGACGACAGGGGAGCCTCAGAGACCCAGTACTTC
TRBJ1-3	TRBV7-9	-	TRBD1	CASSLPGQGNTIYF	TGTGCCAGCAGCTTACCGGGACAGGGAAACACCATATATTTT
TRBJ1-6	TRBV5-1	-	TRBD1	CASSLALGTDDSPLHF	TGCGCCAGCAGCTTGGCCCTCGGGACAGACGATTCACCCCTCCACTTT